This TCR beta chain was recovered during a study of spatial heterogeneity in lung cancer. Time point given: sample taken at primary tumor resection. Unsorted samples of tumor, nontumor lung or frozen PBMC had their whole RNA sequenced. Each TCR cDNA molecule carried a unique molecular identifier. TCRdb fed the 5' RACE reads into MiXCR, producing one record per CDR3 protein. This sample has about 92,000 distinct CDR3 sequences, with about 12% found just once. Trimming stripped 1 base from V and 7 bases from J, with 11 bases between. The CDR3 runs 13 residues. The sequence came from a male donor with early-stage non-small cell lung cancer. The V call is TRBV12-3 or TRBV12-4, the J call TRBJ2-7; D not resolved. The sequencing used PBMCs, collected at surgery. Here the CDR3 reads CASSLGPDMEQYF. CDR3 coding DNA: TGTGCCAGCAGTTTAGGGCCCGACATGGAGCAGTACTTC.